Following are 14 T cell receptor beta chains from one sample sequenced in a study of control samples from healthy donors and cancer patients. Here immunoSEQ multiplex PCR was the method, and the copy in TCRdb shows in-frame clones only, minus some. The sample holds approximately 86,000 clones, over 90% seen once. Source material: blood. All receptors derive from a woman in her 30s in good health.

The chain links TRBV23-1 to TRBJ1-2; maybe TRBD1 (5 bases). TRBV23-1 is an ORF for which the function is uncertain. V was trimmed by 4 bases and J by 3 bases, leaving 21 bases between them. The CDR3 runs 17 residues. The CDR3 DNA sequence: TGCGCCAGCAGTCGGGAGACAGCCCCTAAACGATACTATGGCTACACCTTC. The encoded protein is CASSRETAPKRYYGYTF.

CDR3 sequence: CASSFNPGPGETQYF. The DNA for the CDR3 is TGCGCCAGCAGTTTCAACCCCGGTCCCGGAGAGACCCAGTACTTC. The chain couples TRBV5-1 to TRBJ2-5, with D uncertain. V was cut by 5 bases and J by 4 bases, with 18 bases left in between. The CDR3 runs 15 residues. The V gene's germline CDR1 is SGHRS and CDR2 YFSETQ.

V usage is TRBV6-1 and J usage is TRBJ2-7; D call uncertain. The CDR3 length is 17 residues. V lost 2 bases to trimming and J lost 6 bases, with 23 bases between them. Per germline, CDR1 MNHNS and CDR2 SASEGT. The CDR3 DNA follows: TGTGCCAGCAGTGAATTCAAGGACCCACAGCGCCTCTCCGAGCAGTACTTC. Its protein is CASSEFKDPQRLSEQYF.

This sequence joins TRBV28 and TRBJ2-7; no clear D. CDR1 and CDR2 (germline): MDHEN, SYDVKM. V lost 6 bases, J lost 5 bases, and 17 bases lay in between. The CDR3 spans 14 residues. In DNA, the CDR3 is TGTGCCAGCAGCCGTTCGGGTCTGGAGAACGAGCAGTACTTC. It is translated as CASSRSGLENEQYF.

V is TRBV27 and J is TRBJ1-2; no reliable D call. The CDR3 contains 15 residues. In germline, CDR1 is MNHEY, CDR2 SMNVEV (reference sequence). V was trimmed by 0 bases and J by 2 bases, leaving 10 bases between them. CDR3 amino acids: CASSLSSNRNYGYTF. In DNA, the CDR3 is TGTGCCAGCAGTTTATCCAGCAACAGAAACTATGGCTACACCTTC.

This chain joins TRBV5-4 and TRBJ2-3, with D hard to call. The CDR3 covers 16 residues. The germline CDR1 and CDR2 sequences are SGHNT and YYREEE (reference sequence). With 0 bases removed from V and 0 bases from J, the gap between germline ends came to 11 bases. For the CDR3, the DNA is TGTGCCAGCAGCTTGGCGGCGTTCCCTAGCACAGATACGCAGTATTTT. Protein product: CASSLAAFPSTDTQYF.

This chain joins TRBV20-1 and TRBJ1-5, with TRBD1 identical over 8 bases. V was clipped by 3 bases and J by 2 bases; unmatched bases: 6. Germline lookup yields CDR1 DFQATT and CDR2 SNEGSKA (reference sequence). The CDR3 has 15 amino acids. The CDR3 bases are TGCAGTGCTAGTTTGGGGGGACAGGGCAATCAGCCCCAGCATTTT. Its translation is CSASLGGQGNQPQHF.

This rearrangement joins TRBV19 to TRBJ2-5; weak D call: TRBD2 (5 bases). The CDR3 spans 14 residues. The germline CDR1 and CDR2 sequences are LNHDA and SQIVND (reference sequence). The germline V and J ends were trimmed by 6 bases and 5 bases, with 16 bases remaining between them. This CDR3 reads CASSPRGFRETQYF. Written as DNA, the CDR3 is TGTGCCAGTAGCCCCCGGGGATTCCGCGAGACCCAGTACTTC.

The J gene is TRBJ2-3, the V gene TRBV7-2, with 9 positions matching TRBD1. Germline V gene lookup returns CDR1 SGHTA and CDR2 FQGNSA. The CDR3 runs to 15 residues. The V and J ends lost 3 bases and 4 bases, in that order; junction bases with no gene match: 5. The CDR3 spells CASSFGQGRADTQYF. CDR3 in DNA: TGTGCCAGCAGCTTCGGACAGGGGAGGGCAGATACGCAGTATTTT.

A few counts support this clone. The rearrangement links TRBV7-9 to TRBJ2-2; no definite D call. The V end lost 4 bases, the J end lost 6 bases, and 6 bases lay between the germline ends. This CDR3 region has 12 residues. Looked up from germline, CDR1 is SEHNR and CDR2 is FQNEAQ (reference sequence). The CDR3 coding sequence is TGTGCCAGCAGCTCGTCGGCCGGGGAGCTGTTTTTT. It translates to CASSSSAGELFF.

CDR3 region: CASTIGETGYTF. DNA for the CDR3: TGTGCCAGTACCATCGGGGAGACTGGCTACACCTTC. The V and J genes are TRBV19 and TRBJ1-2, with D hard to call. V dropped 7 bases and J dropped 7 bases, with 13 bases sitting between them. CDR1 is LNHDA, CDR2 SQIVND, per germline (reference sequence). The CDR3 loop spans 12 amino acids.

This chain uses TRBV9 with TRBJ1-3; no reliable D call. V lost 2 bases, J lost 2 bases, and 8 bases lay in between. CDR3 length equals 14 residues. The germline V gene has CDR1 SGDLS and CDR2 YYNGEE. The CDR3 here is CASSVGRPGNTIYF. The CDR3 DNA is TGTGCCAGCAGCGTCGGCCGGCCTGGAAACACCATATATTTT.

V and J are TRBV28 and TRBJ1-5, with a weak D call TRBD1 (6 bases). Germline assignment: CDR1 MDHEN and CDR2 SYDVKM. The length of the CDR3 is 14 residues. Trimming shortened V by 9 bases and J by 3 bases, and 15 bases separated the two germline ends. CDR3 amino acids: CASLTGYNNQPQHF. CDR3 in DNA: TGTGCCAGTTTGACAGGCTATAACAATCAGCCCCAGCATTTT.

J is TRBJ1-1 and V is TRBV2; 7 bases are a match to TRBD1. The germline CDR1 and CDR2 sequences are SNHLY and FYNNEI. The CDR3 length is 15 residues. Trimming at V came to 6 bases and at J to 6 bases, leaving 13 bases not matched to a gene. CDR3 protein: CASSGGDRDGAEAFF. The CDR3 DNA sequence: TGTGCCAGCAGCGGAGGTGACAGGGACGGAGCTGAAGCTTTCTTT. Full variable domain (remainder filled in from reference TRBV2 and TRBJ1-1): EPEVTQTPSHQVTQMGQEVILRCVPISNHLYFYWYRQILGQKVEFLVSFYNNEISEKSEIFDDQFSVERPDGSNFTLKIRSTKLEDSAMYFCASSGGDRDGAEAFFGQGTRLTVV.